This T cell receptor (beta chain) came from a study of stem cell transplantation in POMP-related autoinflammatory disease. Study-level background: Hypothesis: faulty thymoproteasomes impair CD8+ T-cell selection, skewing TRB repertoires. Before transplant, CD4+ T cells skewed naive and CD8+ proportions were low.

The CDR3 has 13 amino acids. Germline CDR1 ENHRY, CDR2 SYGVKD. Deletions cut 0 bases from V and 4 bases from J, with 7 bases between. Only in-frame clones appear in the TCRdb table, and some are missing; sequencing was by immunoSEQ multiplex PCR. This sample has around 10,000 clones, with more than 85% found just once. This clone was counted a few times. Its matching antigen is unknown. Points from the study as a whole: In patients with PRAID, every analyzed T-cell subset tended to show lower diversity and higher clonality. Fewer unique TRB V-J gene pairings were identified in patients with PRAID.

Prominent immunodeficiency with autoinflammation defined PRAID. The specimen comprised CD8+ T cells from PBMCs, sampled before stem cell transplantation. The sequence was collected from a human donor with POMP-related autoinflammation and immune dysregulation (PRAID). The rearrangement links TRBV10-3 to TRBJ2-7; D ambiguous. The DNA for the CDR3 is TGTGCCATCAGTGAGTCGTCCAGTTACGAGCAGTACTTC. This sequence encodes CAISESSSYEQYF.